This T cell receptor beta chain stems from a study of cytomegalovirus exposure and HLA in healthy donors. This clone was counted a few times. Its antigen is not identified. Primers: 60 Vbeta forward and 13 Jbeta reverse. The authors' processing: A later analysis tallied approximately 78 million unique TCR beta chains, around 11 million of them shared. Data came from immunoSEQ multiplex PCR; TCRdb stores just in-frame clones and leaves some out. V and J calls plus clone size are reproduced from that table; the DNA served to infer D and trimming. In the table there are a few hundred thousand clones, about 75% of which are singletons. Study-wide results and limits: A missense DCLRE1C variant was associated with V- and J-gene trimming of TCR beta chains in a later analysis, and an independent cohort replicated the association. In a later analysis, a genetic analysis reported fewer productive-TCR N-insertions in an Asian-associated ancestry cluster than the cohort average. Immune exposure was documented only through CMV serostatus.

The sequence came from a man younger than 35 in good health and CMV-seronegative. Material: PBMCs.

CDR3 sequence reads: CSVVVAGGHLANTGELFF. The CDR3 DNA sequence: TGCAGCGTTGTCGTAGCGGGGGGCCACCTAGCGAACACCGGGGAGCTGTTTTTT. The chain combines TRBV29-1 with TRBJ2-2, with 10 positions matching TRBD2. Per germline, CDR1 SQVTM and CDR2 ANQGSEA. Trimming removed 4 bases from V and 0 bases from J; junction bases left unmatched: 11. This CDR3 is 18 amino acids long.